The clone carrying this T cell receptor (beta chain) turned up a few times. What it binds is unknown. The CDR3 covers 14 residues. Germline lookup yields CDR1 SNHLY and CDR2 FYNNEI. Trimming shortened V by 4 bases and J by 5 bases, and 14 bases separated the two germline ends. This record comes from a study of T cell repertoires in cytomegalovirus infection. TCRdb independently ran MiXCR on the reads; one entry per CDR3 protein. The sample records about 700,000 distinct CDR3 sequences, around 35% being singletons. Study results and caveats: Adding up the frequency of public TCR beta families identified people who carried CMV plus the relevant HLA.

This TCR came from a human donor in good health (CMV status not recorded). Some clones in this sample may be carry-over from other donors' samples. This sequence joins TRBV2 and TRBJ1-1, with D unclear. The source material was cultured PBMCs, sampled from culture after CMV antigen stimulation. CDR3 sequence: CASSGGYGGTEAFF. CDR3 nucleotide sequence: TGTGCCAGCAGTGGTGGCTACGGAGGGACTGAAGCTTTCTTT.